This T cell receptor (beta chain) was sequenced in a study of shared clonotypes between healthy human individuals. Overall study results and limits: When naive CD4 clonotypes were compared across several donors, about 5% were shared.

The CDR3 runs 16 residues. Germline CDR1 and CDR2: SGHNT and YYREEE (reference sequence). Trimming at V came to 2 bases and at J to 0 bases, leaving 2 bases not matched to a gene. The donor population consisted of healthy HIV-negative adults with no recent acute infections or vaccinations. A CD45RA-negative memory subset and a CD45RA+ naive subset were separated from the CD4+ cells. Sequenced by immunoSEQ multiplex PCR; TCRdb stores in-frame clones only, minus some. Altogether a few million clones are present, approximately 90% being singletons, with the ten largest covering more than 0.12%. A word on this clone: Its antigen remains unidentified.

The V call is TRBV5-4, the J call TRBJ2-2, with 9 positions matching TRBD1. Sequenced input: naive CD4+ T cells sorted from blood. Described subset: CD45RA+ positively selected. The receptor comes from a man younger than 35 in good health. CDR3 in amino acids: CASSFGTGTNTGELFF. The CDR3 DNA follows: TGTGCCAGCAGCTTCGGGACAGGGACGAACACCGGGGAGCTGTTTTTT.